This T cell receptor (beta chain) was observed in a study of blood T cells in healthy people across ages. The study, taken as a whole, reports: The percentage of naive T cells correlated strongly with TCR beta diversity. Unsorted PBMC input precluded a conclusive naive versus antigen-experienced comparison. Donor CMV status, an unknown factor, possibly confounded changes in expanded clonotypes.

The V and J ends lost 6 bases and 5 bases respectively, with 16 bases between them. The CDR3 runs to 14 residues. Germline CDR1 MDHEN, CDR2 SYDVKM. In its sample, this clonotype was seen a few times. The antigen is not known. This sequence may be a read error, since a much larger clone differs from it by one base. The use of a sample-barcoded 5' primer and a J-beta primer mix characterized a second PCR of about 7 to 12 cycles. Template switching added a 12-random-nucleotide identifier to every cDNA molecule. TCRdb called the 5' RACE reads again in MiXCR, with one record for every CDR3 protein. The data hold around 900,000 distinct CDR3 sequences, with around 30% observed a single time.

The sequencing input was blood. The TCR comes from a woman over 75 in good health. The V call is TRBV28, the J call TRBJ2-5; D not certain. CDR3 bases: TGTGCCAGCAGGTCCTTGGGCATCCAGGAGACCCAGTACTTC. Its protein product is CASRSLGIQETQYF.